One and the same sample provided the 2 T cell receptor beta chains below, sequenced in a study of early T cells in non-severe SARS-CoV-2 infection. TCRdb reanalysed the 5' RACE reads using MiXCR and keeps one entry per CDR3 protein. This table has about 35,000 distinct CDR3 sequences, 6.3% appearing once. Sequenced material: whole blood. The origin of the receptors is an adult who was a healthcare worker with PCR-confirmed SARS-CoV-2 infection or an uninfected control (not recorded which).

This clonotype was seen more than once but under ten times. This chain links TRBV2 with TRBJ2-3; 8 nucleotides match TRBD2. This CDR3 spans 16 amino acids. V lost 3 bases to trimming and J lost 4 bases; unmatched junction nucleotides: 9. CDR1 is SNHLY and CDR2 is FYNNEI in the germline V gene. CDR3 nucleotides: TGTGCCAGCAGTGATTCCGGGACTAGAGTCTCAGATACGCAGTATTTT. It translates to CASSDSGTRVSDTQYF. The entire variable domain, with the rest obtained from reference TRBV2 and TRBJ2-3, is as follows: EPEVTQTPSHQVTQMGQEVILRCVPISNHLYFYWYRQILGQKVEFLVSFYNNEISEKSEIFDDQFSVERPDGSNFTLKIRSTKLEDSAMYFCASSDSGTRVSDTQYFGPGTRLTVL.

This clonotype appeared many times. The CDR3 DNA sequence: TGCGCCAGCAGCTCACCGGGACTAGCGGGAGATACGCAGTATTTT. Translation: CASSSPGLAGDTQYF. V gene TRBV5-1 combines with J gene TRBJ2-3; 12 bases agree with TRBD2. V shed 3 bases and J 5 bases; nucleotides not matched to a gene: 4. The CDR3 is 15 residues long. The germline V gene encodes CDR1 SGHRS and CDR2 YFSETQ.